Listed below are T cell receptor beta chains from one sample, sequenced in a study of blood T cells in healthy people across ages. TCRdb processed the 5' RACE reads anew with MiXCR; each CDR3 protein has one entry. The table shows 650,000 to 900,000 distinct CDR3 sequences, with roughly 60% occurring only once. Sequencing was performed on blood. All receptors derive from a man aged 25 to 45 in good health. Each CDR3 is given with its conserved first and last residue. The D gene is left open where the match is weak. Some rows mark clone size as missing; the rest say once, few, many or name a class of expanded clone.

TRBV2	TRBJ1-2	NA	12	NA	TGTGCCAGCAGTGTATCTTCCTATGGCTACACCTTC	CASSVSSYGYTF
TRBV28	TRBJ2-5	TRBD2	18	NA	TGTGCCAGCAGTTCCTACCTTCGGGGTAGCGGGGGCCAAGAGACCCAGTACTTC	CASSSYLRGSGGQETQYF
TRBV12-3/TRBV12-4	TRBJ1-5	NA	16	NA	TGTGCCAGCACCAGCTCACCGGATGCAGCCAATCAGCCCCAGCATTTT	CASTSSPDAANQPQHF
TRBV6-2/TRBV6-3	TRBJ2-1	NA	12	NA	TGTGCCAGCAGTAACCTAAACAATGAGCAGTTCTTC	CASSNLNNEQFF
TRBV6-5	TRBJ1-2	NA	13	NA	TGCGCCAGCAGTTGGGCAGGGGCCTATGGCCACACCTTC	CASSWAGAYGHTF
TRBV28	TRBJ2-1	TRBD2	14	few	TGTGCCAACGGCGGGCGGGGGGTTTACAATGAGCAGTTCTTC	CANGGRGVYNEQFF
TRBV20-1	TRBJ1-5	NA	14	NA	TGCAGTGCTAGTGGCGGGACTAGCAATCAGCCCCAGCATTTT	CSASGGTSNQPQHF
TRBV27	TRBJ1-2	NA	14	few	TGTGCCAGCAGGGCAGTCGGATCTAACTATGGCTACACCTTC	CASRAVGSNYGYTF
TRBV12-3/TRBV12-4	TRBJ1-5	TRBD1	15	NA	TGTGCCAGCAGTTTAGGTGGGACAGCCAATCGGCCCCAGCATTTT	CASSLGGTANRPQHF
TRBV7-2	TRBJ2-7	NA	14	few	TGTGCCAGCAGTTCCGTGGGGACCTGGGACGAGCAGTACTTC	CASSSVGTWDEQYF
TRBV6-5	TRBJ2-3	NA	12	few	TGTGCCAGCAGTTACGCGGGAGATACGCAGTATTTT	CASSYAGDTQYF
TRBV2	TRBJ2-7	NA	17	NA	TGTGCCAGCAGGGACCTGGGTCTTGTTTCTGTTACCTACGAGCAGTACTTC	CASRDLGLVSVTYEQYF
TRBV20-1	TRBJ2-7	NA	14	NA	TGCAGTGCTAGAGATCCAGGGTTGGATTCCGAGCAGTACTTC	CSARDPGLDSEQYF
TRBV7-2	TRBJ1-2	TRBD1	17	NA	TGTGCCAGCAGCGCACCTGGACAGGGGTTTTCGATTGGGGGCTACACCTTC	CASSAPGQGFSIGGYTF
TRBV29-1	TRBJ2-7	NA	13	NA	TGCAGCGCTCTGGGGGGAAGCGAGAACGAGCAGTACTTC	CSALGGSENEQYF
TRBV5-4	TRBJ2-7	TRBD1	15	once	TGTGCCAGCAGCTTGGACAGGGGATCGGCCTACGAGCAGTACTTC	CASSLDRGSAYEQYF
TRBV7-2	TRBJ2-7	NA	14	NA	TGTGCCAGCAGCCCAAGTCGAAGCTCCTACGAGCAGTACTTC	CASSPSRSSYEQYF
TRBV5-1	TRBJ1-2	NA	16	NA	TGCGCCAGCAGCTTGTTGGGCCCCGAGTCTCATTATGGCTACACCTTC	CASSLLGPESHYGYTF
TRBV12-3/TRBV12-4	TRBJ2-5	TRBD2	15	NA	TGTGCCAGCCGTCCGGCGGGGGGAACCAAAGAGACCCAGTACTTC	CASRPAGGTKETQYF
TRBV7-3	TRBJ2-1	TRBD1	14	NA	TGTGCCAGCAGCTTATCCTCGACAGGGACTGAGCAGTTCTTC	CASSLSSTGTEQFF
TRBV6-2/TRBV6-3	TRBJ1-2	NA	13	few	TGTGCCAGCAGTTCGACAGCTAACTATGGCTACACCTTC	CASSSTANYGYTF
TRBV7-2	TRBJ2-1	TRBD1	14	NA	TGTGCCAGCAGCTTAGTTGGGACAGCTGGTGAGCAGTTCTTC	CASSLVGTAGEQFF
TRBV5-1	TRBJ2-3	NA	13	NA	TGCGCCAGCAACTCCAGGGAGACAGATACGCAGTATTTT	CASNSRETDTQYF
TRBV7-2	TRBJ2-5	NA	14	NA	TGTGCCAGCAGCTGGGGGGCGTTCCAAGAGACCCAGTACTTC	CASSWGAFQETQYF
TRBV4-1	TRBJ2-4	TRBD2	16	NA	TGCGCCAGCAGCCAGATACAGAGCGGGAGTTACTATGAGCAGTACTTC	CASSQIQSGSYYEQYF
TRBV3-1	TRBJ2-1	TRBD1	15	NA	TGTGCCGGCAGTTACAGGGGGCGATCCTACAATGAGCAGTTCTTC	CAGSYRGRSYNEQFF
TRBV7-2	TRBJ2-3	NA	14	NA	TGTGCCAGCAGCTTAAAGCGGAGGGGAGGTACGCAGTATTTT	CASSLKRRGGTQYF
TRBV5-1	TRBJ2-1	TRBD1	17	NA	TGCGCCAGCAGCTTAACCCCGGGACAGGGGGCGCCCAATGAGCAGTTCTTC	CASSLTPGQGAPNEQFF
TRBV6-5	TRBJ2-7	NA	14	NA	TGTGCCAGCAGTTACACCCTAGGAGGCTACGAGCAGTACTTC	CASSYTLGGYEQYF
TRBV12-3/TRBV12-4	TRBJ2-7	TRBD1	15	NA	TGTGCCAGCAGTTTTACAGGTTACAGGGGGTACGAGCAGTACTTC	CASSFTGYRGYEQYF
TRBV6-6	TRBJ1-4	NA	16	NA	TGTGCCAGCAGTTACCTCCCGAGGGATGAGAATGAAAAACTGTTTTTT	CASSYLPRDENEKLFF
TRBV6-5	TRBJ2-1	TRBD2	16	NA	TGTGCCAGCAGACTTTCATCCGGGACTAGCGTCGGTGAGCAGTTCTTC	CASRLSSGTSVGEQFF
TRBV7-2	TRBJ2-1	NA	17	few	TGTGCCAGCAGCCTAGCGTACACAACCCCACGCTACAATGAGCAGTTCTTC	CASSLAYTTPRYNEQFF
TRBV12-3/TRBV12-4	TRBJ2-1	NA	15	NA	TGTGCCAGCAGGTTAATCCTACCCGGAAGGAATGAGCAGTTCTTC	CASRLILPGRNEQFF
TRBV20-1	TRBJ1-5	TRBD1	15	once	TGCAGTGCTAGTCCCGGGACAGGGGGCGTAGAGCCCCAGCATTTT	CSASPGTGGVEPQHF
TRBV6-2/TRBV6-3	TRBJ2-1	NA	12	NA	TGTGCCACCGGCACCTCCTACAATGAGCAGTTCTTC	CATGTSYNEQFF
TRBV4-3	TRBJ2-5	TRBD1	13	NA	TGCGCCAGCAGCTATGGACAGGCAGAGACCCAGTACTTC	CASSYGQAETQYF
TRBV28	TRBJ2-5	TRBD2	18	NA	TGTGCCAGCAGTCCTACCCGTAGGGCTAGCGGGGTACTGGAGACCCAGTACTTC	CASSPTRRASGVLETQYF
TRBV6-4	TRBJ2-5	NA	13	NA	TGTGCCAGCAGCCGACCGATAGGGGAGACCCAGTACTTC	CASSRPIGETQYF
TRBV12-3/TRBV12-4	TRBJ1-2	NA	12	NA	TGTGCCAGCAATACAGGCCCCTATGGCTACACCTTC	CASNTGPYGYTF
TRBV29-1	TRBJ2-3	NA	13	NA	TGCAGCGCCCTAGGCCCGTTCAGAGATACGCAGTATTTT	CSALGPFRDTQYF
TRBV28	TRBJ2-1	TRBD2	15	NA	TGTGCCAGCAGAACTAGCGTCAGCTCCTACAATGAGCAGTTCTTC	CASRTSVSSYNEQFF
TRBV5-1	TRBJ2-5	TRBD1	13	NA	TGCGCCAGCGGACAGGGGGCGGTTGAGACCCAGTACTTC	CASGQGAVETQYF
TRBV10-3	TRBJ2-5	NA	16	NA	TGTGCCATCAATGATCCGGGACACCGGGGAGGAGAGACCCAGTACTTC	CAINDPGHRGGETQYF
TRBV5-1	TRBJ2-1	NA	16	NA	TGCGCCAGCAGCCCAAATCAGGGGTTGTTATTTAATGAGCAGTTCTTC	CASSPNQGLLFNEQFF
TRBV4-2	TRBJ1-5	TRBD1	15	NA	TGTGCCAGCAGCCAAGGGGACAGGGGGAGTCAGCCCCAGCATTTT	CASSQGDRGSQPQHF
TRBV4-3	TRBJ2-7	NA	16	NA	TGCGCCAACAGCCAAGTTGGCGGGGACTCCTACAATGAGCAGTACTTC	CANSQVGGDSYNEQYF
TRBV6-6	TRBJ2-1	TRBD2	13	NA	TGTGCCAGTATAGCGGGGGGGCACGATGAGCAGTTCTTC	CASIAGGHDEQFF
TRBV7-9	TRBJ2-7	NA	15	NA	TGTGCCAGCAGCCCGCCCCACGGCAGGACCTACGAGCAGTACTTC	CASSPPHGRTYEQYF
TRBV12-3/TRBV12-4	TRBJ2-7	NA	13	NA	TGTGCCACAACCAGGGGCCCCACCTACGAGCAGTACTTC	CATTRGPTYEQYF
TRBV20-1	TRBJ1-2	NA	14	NA	TGCAGTGCTAGTGCCCAGGCTAACTCCTATGGCTACACCTTC	CSASAQANSYGYTF
TRBV14	TRBJ2-6	NA	16	NA	TGTGCCAGCAGAGATATCCAGGGGAGAGGGGCCAACGTCCTGACTTTC	CASRDIQGRGANVLTF
TRBV18	TRBJ2-1	TRBD1	17	NA	TGTGCCAGCTCACCAATAATGACAGGGGGCTCCTACAATGAGCAGTTCTTC	CASSPIMTGGSYNEQFF
TRBV27	TRBJ2-7	TRBD1	17	NA	TGTGCCAGCAGCGCTCCATTGGGACAGGGAGTTTCATACGAGCAGTACTTC	CASSAPLGQGVSYEQYF
TRBV12-3/TRBV12-4	TRBJ2-1	NA	15	few	TGTGCCAGCAGTTTAGCGGGACACAGATACAATGAGCAGTTCTTC	CASSLAGHRYNEQFF
TRBV6-2/TRBV6-3	TRBJ2-1	NA	15	NA	TGTGCCAGCAGTTATGGGGACGTACCCTACAATGAGCAGTTCTTC	CASSYGDVPYNEQFF
TRBV7-2	TRBJ2-1	TRBD2	14	NA	TGTGCCAGCAGCTTTAGCGGGGGGTACAATGAGCAGTTCTTC	CASSFSGGYNEQFF